The text below deals with one T cell receptor beta chain. The target antigen is unknown. The data are from a study of T cells after yellow fever vaccination. Study observations and caveats: The presence of abundant clonotypes contaminating from the bulk population was possible in FACS-sorted repertoires. On re-exposure, the response was weaker but peaked faster, at day 5 versus 15. Post-booster repertoires contained most primary-vaccination clones again (approximately 95% CD4, about 88% CD8).

Template-switching 5'RACE yielded the TCR cDNA; a universal primer site and UMIs were added in the process. MiXCR was run by TCRdb on the 5' RACE reads, yielding one entry per CDR3 protein. The profile covers a few hundred thousand distinct CDR3 sequences, with 10% to 15% appearing a single time and roughly 0.5% taken by the ten largest. The receptor was isolated from a man aged 25 to 40 who received the YFV17D yellow fever vaccine. Sequencing used CD4+ T cells sorted from PBMCs, obtained 45 days after the yellow fever booster vaccination.

The CDR3, as DNA: TGTGCCAGCTCACCTTCCGGGAGGGCCGTTGAGACCCAGTACTTC. Translation: CASSPSGRAVETQYF. The chain employs TRBV18 and TRBJ2-5; 8 bases are shared with TRBD2. The germline gives CDR1 KGHSH, CDR2 LQKENI. The CDR3 has 15 residues. Trimming at V came to 3 bases and at J to 5 bases, leaving 8 bases not matched to a gene.